This T cell receptor (beta chain) was captured in a study of a mutant IDH1 vaccine in newly diagnosed glioma. Study summary: Following radiotherapy alone, or alongside temozolomide cycles, vaccination was started after an interval of 4-6 weeks. Those enrolled had earlier been treated with radiotherapy, temozolomide, or both, mostly both. Notes on the study in general: Apparently, pseudoprogression bore no relation to changes among the top peripheral T cell clonotypes.

Concerning this clone itself: Its specificity is unknown.

The time point was: week 35, safety follow-up. Mutant IDH1 20-mer peptide, at 300 ug, made up each vaccine dose, with topical imiquimod. New WHO grade 3 or 4 astrocytomas that were IDH1-mutant and ATRX-lost occurred in the donors. Data came from immunoSEQ multiplex PCR; TCRdb stores just in-frame clones and leaves some out. The data contain about 32,000 clones, just under 80% of them singletons. Trimming took 0 bases from V and 3 from J, leaving 17 bases between them. CDR3 length equals 17 residues. Looked up from germline, CDR1 is SGDLS and CDR2 is YYNGEE. This specimen consisted of PBMCs, obtained from a glioma patient whose treatment included an IDH1 peptide vaccine. The chain carries TRBV9 and TRBJ2-3, with unresolved D. The source of this sequence is a man aged 40-55 years with glioma. Some clones in this sample may be carry-over from other donors' samples. CDR3: CASSVGWGPTNTDTQYF. DNA for the CDR3: TGTGCCAGCAGCGTAGGGTGGGGTCCTACTAATACAGATACGCAGTATTTT.